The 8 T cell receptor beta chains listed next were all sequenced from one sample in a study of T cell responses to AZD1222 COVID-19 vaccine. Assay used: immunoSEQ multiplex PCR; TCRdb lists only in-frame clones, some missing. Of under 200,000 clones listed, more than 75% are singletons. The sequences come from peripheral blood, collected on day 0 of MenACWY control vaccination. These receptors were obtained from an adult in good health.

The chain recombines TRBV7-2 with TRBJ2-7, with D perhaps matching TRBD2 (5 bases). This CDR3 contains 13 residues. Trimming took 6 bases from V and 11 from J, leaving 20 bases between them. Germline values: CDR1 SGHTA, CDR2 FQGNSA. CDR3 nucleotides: TGTGCCAGCAGTGCACCCCCTAGCCCGGTGAAGTACTTC. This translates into CASSAPPSPVKYF. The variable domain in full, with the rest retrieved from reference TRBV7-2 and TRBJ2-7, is GAGVSQSPSNKVTEKGKDVELRCDPISGHTALYWYRQSLGQGLEFLIYFQGNSAPDKSGLPSDRFSAERTGGSVSTLTIQRTQQEDSAVYLCASSAPPSPVKYFGPGTRLTVT.

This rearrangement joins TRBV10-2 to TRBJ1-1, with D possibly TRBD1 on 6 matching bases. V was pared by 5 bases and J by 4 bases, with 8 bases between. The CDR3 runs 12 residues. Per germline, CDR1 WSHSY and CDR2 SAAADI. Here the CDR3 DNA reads TGCGCCAGCAGTAGGGGGGTCACTGAAGCTTTCTTT. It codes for CASSRGVTEAFF.

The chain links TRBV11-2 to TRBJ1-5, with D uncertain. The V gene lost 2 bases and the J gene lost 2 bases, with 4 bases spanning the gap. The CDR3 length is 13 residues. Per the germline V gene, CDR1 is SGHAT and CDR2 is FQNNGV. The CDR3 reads CASSLTGNQPQHF. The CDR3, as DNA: TGTGCCAGCAGCTTAACGGGCAATCAGCCCCAGCATTTT.

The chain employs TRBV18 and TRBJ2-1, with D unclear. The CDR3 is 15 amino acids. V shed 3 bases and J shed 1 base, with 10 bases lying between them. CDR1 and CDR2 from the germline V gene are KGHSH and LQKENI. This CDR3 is CASSPTLGSYNEQFF. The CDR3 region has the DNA TGTGCCAGCTCACCGACACTTGGGTCCTACAATGAGCAGTTCTTC.

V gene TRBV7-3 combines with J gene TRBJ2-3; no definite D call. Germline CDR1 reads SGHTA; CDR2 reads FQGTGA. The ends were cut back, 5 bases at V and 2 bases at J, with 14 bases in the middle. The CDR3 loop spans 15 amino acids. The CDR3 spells CASSRAQLPTDTQYF. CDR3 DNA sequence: TGTGCCAGCAGCCGGGCCCAATTACCCACAGATACGCAGTATTTT.

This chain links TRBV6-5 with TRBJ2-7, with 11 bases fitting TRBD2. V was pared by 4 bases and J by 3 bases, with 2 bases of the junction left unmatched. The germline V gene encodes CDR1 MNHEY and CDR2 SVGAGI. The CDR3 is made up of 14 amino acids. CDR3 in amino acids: CASSSLAGVYEQYF. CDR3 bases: TGTGCCAGCAGTTCACTAGCGGGAGTCTACGAGCAGTACTTC.

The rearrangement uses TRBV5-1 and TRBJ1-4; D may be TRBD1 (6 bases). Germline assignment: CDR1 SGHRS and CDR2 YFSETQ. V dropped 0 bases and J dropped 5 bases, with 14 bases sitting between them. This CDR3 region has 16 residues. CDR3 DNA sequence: TGCGCCAGCAGCTTGGAGGGGGTTGGGGCAAATGAAAAACTGTTTTTT. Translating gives CASSLEGVGANEKLFF.

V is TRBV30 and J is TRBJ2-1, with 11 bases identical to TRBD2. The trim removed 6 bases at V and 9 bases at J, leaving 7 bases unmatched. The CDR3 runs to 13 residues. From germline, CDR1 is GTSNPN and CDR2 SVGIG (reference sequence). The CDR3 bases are TGTGCCTGTCGTAGCGGGGGGGCGTTTGAGCAGTTCTTC. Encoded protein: CACRSGGAFEQFF.